This TCR beta chain was recorded in a study of identifying expanded T cells in peripheral blood (dated by TCRdb to about 2019). In terms of the full investigation: Four technical replicates, made by sequencing separate aliquots from the same pool of genomic DNA, were compared pairwise.

On this clone itself: Its binding antigen is unknown. One base away there is no much larger clone; base qualities are not given.

What the research found in general, with its limitations: It was expected by the authors that biological variance in healthy repertoires might increase further over much longer intervals, such as months to years. The binomial model flagged approximately 1.2 differentially abundant clones between technical replicates, compared with about 15 over around 2 weeks and approximately 20 over around 4 weeks. Variance in clone template counts between approximately 2-week samples significantly increased with total template count across all healthy donors. Across all healthy-donor time intervals, the beta-binomial model significantly cut both the number of clones called differentially abundant and the false-positive rate.

Relative to germline, V is 0 bases shorter and J is 16 bases shorter, with 10 bases between their ends. As encoded in the germline V gene, CDR1 is MGHRA while CDR2 is YSYEKL. Measured from the cysteine to the phenylalanine, the CDR3 is 12 residues long. The CDR3 DNA has 36 bases and is translated from base 1. No immune events, such as infections, were documented for the healthy donors during the collection period. To calibrate time-dependent variance in a beta-binomial model of T-cell clone differential abundance, blood repertoires from healthy donors were used as a training cohort. There were around ten healthy donors in the training cohort, of whom 3 were female and 7 were male. Donor ages ranged from roughly 29 to 64 years, with an average of 43 years. Whole blood, obtained from a commercial supplier, was collected from each healthy donor at three time points spaced roughly 2 weeks apart. Genomic DNA was extracted from unsorted whole blood for immunosequencing.

TCRbeta CDR3 regions were profiled by bias-controlled multiplex PCR amplification of genomic DNA with the immunoSEQ Assay. Processing in the source paper ran as follows. To quantify the absolute abundance of each unique TCRbeta CDR3 region, the sequences were collapsed and filtered. Two models were used to test differential abundance: a binomial model (Fisher-equivalent) and a beta-binomial model that adds time-dependent variance fitted from healthy donors. Any clone with fewer than 5 combined templates was excluded, and a clone was called differentially abundant if its Benjamini-Hochberg FDR was below 0.01. Using the form v = (b*log(k)+a)^2, the beta-binomial variance was modeled as a function of the total template count across the two samples. TCRdb stores this immuneACCESS table with in-frame sequences only. Part of the clones is absent; in the studies checked, under half of the shortfall reflects unresolved V genes, and no reason is known for the rest. D and trimming were read from the DNA, whereas the V and J calls and clone size are those reported in that table. The sample table records tens of thousands of clones; 84% of these occur just once. The top ten clones comprise around 20% of the sample.

The receptor's source is a person aged 18 to 75 in good health. The chain uses TRBV4-1 and TRBJ1-6, with the D gene not clear enough to name. The sequencing input was blood. The CDR3 region: CASSQDPRLLHF. The DNA reads as follows: TGCGCCAGCAGCCAAGATCCGCGCTTACTCCACTTT.